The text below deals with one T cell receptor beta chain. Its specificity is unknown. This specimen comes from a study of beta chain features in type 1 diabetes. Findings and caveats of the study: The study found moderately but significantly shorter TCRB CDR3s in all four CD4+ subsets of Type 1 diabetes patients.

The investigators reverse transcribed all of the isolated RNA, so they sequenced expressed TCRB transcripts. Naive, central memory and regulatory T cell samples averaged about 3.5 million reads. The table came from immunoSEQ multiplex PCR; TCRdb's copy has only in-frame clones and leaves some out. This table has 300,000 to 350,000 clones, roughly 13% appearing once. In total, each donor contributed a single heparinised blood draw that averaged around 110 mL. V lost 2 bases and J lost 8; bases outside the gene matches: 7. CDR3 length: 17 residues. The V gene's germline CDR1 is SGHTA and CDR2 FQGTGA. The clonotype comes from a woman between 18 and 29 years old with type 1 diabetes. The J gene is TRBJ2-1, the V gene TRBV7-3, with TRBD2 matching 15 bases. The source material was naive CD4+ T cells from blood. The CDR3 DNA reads TGTGCCAGCAGCTTATGGACTAGCGGGAGGGCCGGTGATGAGCAGTTCTTC. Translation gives CASSLWTSGRAGDEQFF.